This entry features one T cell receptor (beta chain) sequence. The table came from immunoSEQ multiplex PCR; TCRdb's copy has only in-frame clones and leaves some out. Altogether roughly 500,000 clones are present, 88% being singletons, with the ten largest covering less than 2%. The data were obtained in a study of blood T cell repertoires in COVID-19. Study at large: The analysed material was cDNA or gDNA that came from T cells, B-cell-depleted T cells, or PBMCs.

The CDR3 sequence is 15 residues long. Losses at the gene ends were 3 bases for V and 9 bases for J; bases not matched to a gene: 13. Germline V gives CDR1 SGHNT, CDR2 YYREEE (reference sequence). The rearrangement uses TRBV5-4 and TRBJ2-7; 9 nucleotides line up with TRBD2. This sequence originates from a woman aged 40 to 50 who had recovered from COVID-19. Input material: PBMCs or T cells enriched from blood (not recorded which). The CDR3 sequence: CASSWGGGRAQGQYF. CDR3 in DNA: TGTGCCAGCAGCTGGGGCGGCGGGAGGGCCCAAGGGCAGTACTTC.